This is a list of T cell receptor beta chains from one sample in a study of T cells in Graves' hyperthyroidism and ophthalmopathy. MiXCR, applied by TCRdb to the multiplex PCR reads, yields one record per CDR3 protein. The data hold almost 600,000 distinct CDR3 sequences, with 46% observed a single time. The material sequenced was peripheral blood or thyroid tissue (not recorded which). The receptors were gathered from a woman younger than 30 with Graves' hyperthyroidism. Each CDR3 is given with its conserved first and last residue. The D gene is left open where the match is weak. Part of the rows lack a size; the others show once, few, many or a class for expanded clones.

CDR3 protein: CSVEGTGFGGTYEQYF
CDR3 DNA: TGCAGCGTTGAGGGGACAGGCTTCGGAGGGACCTACGAGCAGTACTTC
clone size: many
D gene: TRBD1
V gene: TRBV29-1
J gene: TRBJ2-7

CDR3 protein: CASGKGGGVRPNTGELFF
CDR3 DNA: TGTGCCAGCGGTAAAGGGGGAGGAGTCAGGCCGAACACCGGGGAGCTGTTTTTT
clone size: NA
D gene: NA
V gene: TRBV2
J gene: TRBJ2-2

CDR3 protein: CASRFYNEQFF
CDR3 DNA: TGTGCCAGCCGCTTTTACAATGAGCAGTTCTTC
clone size: NA
D gene: NA
V gene: TRBV25-1
J gene: TRBJ2-1

CDR3 protein: CASSPGTNTYEQYF
CDR3 DNA: TGCGCCAGCAGCCCCGGGACAAACACCTACGAGCAGTACTTC
clone size: NA
D gene: NA
V gene: TRBV5-1
J gene: TRBJ2-7

CDR3 protein: CASSGGAAGALGEKLFF
CDR3 DNA: TGTGCCAGCAGTGGAGGAGCAGCGGGGGCCCTAGGCGAAAAACTGTTTTTT
clone size: once
D gene: NA
V gene: TRBV2
J gene: TRBJ1-4

CDR3 protein: CASSTQTEKDSPLHF
CDR3 DNA: TGTGCCAGCAGCACCCAGACAGAAAAAGATTCACCCCTCCACTTT
clone size: many
D gene: NA
V gene: TRBV12-3/TRBV12-4
J gene: TRBJ1-6

CDR3 protein: CAIRGGTEEQYF
CDR3 DNA: TGTGCCATCAGGGGGGGGACCGAGGAGCAGTACTTC
clone size: NA
D gene: TRBD2
V gene: TRBV10-3
J gene: TRBJ2-7

CDR3 protein: CASTPEGWRAAGELFF
CDR3 DNA: TGTGCCAGCACCCCAGAAGGGTGGCGGGCTGCCGGGGAGCTGTTTTTT
clone size: many
D gene: NA
V gene: TRBV11-2
J gene: TRBJ2-2

CDR3 protein: CASSLVGQVSSYEQYF
CDR3 DNA: TGTGCCAGCAGCTTAGTCGGTCAGGTGAGCTCCTACGAGCAGTACTTC
clone size: many
D gene: NA
V gene: TRBV7-9
J gene: TRBJ2-7

CDR3 protein: CATSDRGTGEGYTF
CDR3 DNA: TGTGCCACCAGTGACCGGGGGACAGGGGAAGGCTACACCTTC
clone size: many
D gene: TRBD1
V gene: TRBV24-1
J gene: TRBJ1-2

CDR3 protein: CASSQDPGSCFF
CDR3 DNA: NA
clone size: NA
D gene: NA
V gene: TRBV7-6
J gene: TRBJ2-2

CDR3 protein: CASSPQGLAGEFGELFF
CDR3 DNA: TGTGCCAGCAGCCCTCAGGGACTAGCGGGAGAGTTCGGGGAGCTGTTTTTT
clone size: many
D gene: TRBD2
V gene: TRBV11-3
J gene: TRBJ2-2

CDR3 protein: CASFSGLAASYEQYF
CDR3 DNA: TGTGCCAGCTTTAGTGGACTAGCGGCCTCCTACGAGCAGTACTTC
clone size: many
D gene: TRBD2
V gene: TRBV5-5
J gene: TRBJ2-7

CDR3 protein: CAISGPGTALEGIGYGYTF
CDR3 DNA: TGTGCCATCAGCGGCCCCGGGACAGCCCTCGAGGGGATCGGCTATGGCTACACCTTC
clone size: NA
D gene: TRBD1
V gene: TRBV10-3
J gene: TRBJ1-2

CDR3 protein: CASERGNTEAFF
CDR3 DNA: TGTGCCTCAGAGCGGGGCAACACTGAAGCTTTCTTT
clone size: many
D gene: NA
V gene: TRBV7-9
J gene: TRBJ1-1

CDR3 protein: CASSIGAIAYEQYF
CDR3 DNA: TGTGCCAGCAGCATCGGGGCGATCGCCTACGAGCAGTACTTC
clone size: many
D gene: NA
V gene: TRBV11-3
J gene: TRBJ2-7

CDR3 protein: CASRDGESGELFF
CDR3 DNA: TGCGCCAGCAGAGACGGAGAATCCGGGGAGCTGTTTTTT
clone size: NA
D gene: NA
V gene: TRBV5-1
J gene: TRBJ2-2

CDR3 protein: CASSQPPGNTIYF
CDR3 DNA: TGCGCCAGCAGCCAGCCCCCAGGAAACACCATATATTTT
clone size: NA
D gene: NA
V gene: TRBV5-1
J gene: TRBJ1-3